This TCR beta chain came from a study of human T cells and chemical hapten exposure. This clonotype was counted a few times. Time point given: patch test 2, 6 weeks after DPC sensitization. Specified treatment: therapeutic diphenylcyclopropenone sensitization with weekly scalp DPC. Trimming cost V 8 bases and J 12 bases; bases outside gene matches: 11. Germline CDR1 and CDR2: LNHNV and YYDKDF (reference sequence). This CDR3 contains 13 residues. TCRdb processed the RACE reads anew with MiXCR; each CDR3 protein has one entry. Among 110,000 to 150,000 distinct CDR3 sequences listed, 10% to 15% were seen once.

Sample: whole blood, taken in connection with sensitization to the hapten diphenylcyclopropenone (DPC). The chain combines TRBV15 with TRBJ2-1; 9 positions match TRBD1. This TCR came from a woman in her forties or fifties with alopecia areata. Some clones in this sample may be carry-over from other donors' samples. CDR3 residues: CATGGTGPTGQFF. Here the CDR3 DNA reads TGTGCCACCGGTGGGACAGGGCCCACTGGGCAGTTCTTC.